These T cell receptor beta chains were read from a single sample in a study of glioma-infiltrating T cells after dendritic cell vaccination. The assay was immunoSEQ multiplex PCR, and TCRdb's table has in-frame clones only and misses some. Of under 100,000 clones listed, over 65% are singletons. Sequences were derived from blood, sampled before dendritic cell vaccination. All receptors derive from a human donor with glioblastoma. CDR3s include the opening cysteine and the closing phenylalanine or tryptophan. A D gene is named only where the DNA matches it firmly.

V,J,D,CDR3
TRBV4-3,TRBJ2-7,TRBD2,CASSQEVGLAGYEQYF
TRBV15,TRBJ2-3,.,CATSRDLLGTLVPDTQYF
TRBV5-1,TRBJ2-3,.,CASSSLGGAEDTQYF
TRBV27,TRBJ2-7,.,CASSLSISGSYEQYF
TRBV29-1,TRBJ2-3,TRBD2,CSVEDGLAGGADTQYF
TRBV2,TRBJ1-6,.,CASSVLSNSPLHF
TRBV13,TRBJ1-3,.,CASSLRQARNTIYF
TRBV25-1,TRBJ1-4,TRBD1,CASSRDRGYEKLFF
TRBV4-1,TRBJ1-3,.,CASSARASSGNTIYF
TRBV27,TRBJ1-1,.,CASAMNTEAFF
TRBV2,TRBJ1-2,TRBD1,CASSGTESTNYGYTF
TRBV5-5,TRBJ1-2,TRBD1,CASSFGQGYGYTF
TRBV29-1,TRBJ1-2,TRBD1,CSATGAAGYTF
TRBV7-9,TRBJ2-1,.,CASSRMDKQLEGDPSEQFF
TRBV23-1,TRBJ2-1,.,CASSQSGVDNEQFF
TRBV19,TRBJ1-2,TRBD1,CASSWTGNYGYTF
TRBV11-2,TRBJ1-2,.,CASSLGVRYGYTF
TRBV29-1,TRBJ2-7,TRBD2,CSVFLRQGGLFSGRGGEQYF
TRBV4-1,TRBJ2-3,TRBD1,CASSQEGQGVDTQYF
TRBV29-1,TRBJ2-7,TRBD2,CSVDGSGPYEQYF
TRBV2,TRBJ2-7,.,CASRPTESSYEQYF
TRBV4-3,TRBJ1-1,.,CASSRQNSDTEAFF
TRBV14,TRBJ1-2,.,CASSQAASGVHGYTF
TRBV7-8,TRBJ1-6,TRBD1,CASTPIPLRQGDPYNSPLHF
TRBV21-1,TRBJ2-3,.,CASSTTSGRAADTQYF
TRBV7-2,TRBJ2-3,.,CASSLGRGDTQYF
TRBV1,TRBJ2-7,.,CTSSLRDPPSKQYF
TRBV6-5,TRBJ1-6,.,CASSPHQDSPLHF
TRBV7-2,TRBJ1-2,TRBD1,CASSSQGFYGYTF
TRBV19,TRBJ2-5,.,CASQQIGQETQYF
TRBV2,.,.,CASSRLYEQYF
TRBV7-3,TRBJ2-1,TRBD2,CASSLAGGPVNNEQFF
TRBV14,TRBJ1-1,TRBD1,CASSQRQGSLNTEAFF
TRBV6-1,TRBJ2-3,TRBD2,CASSRLAGTYF
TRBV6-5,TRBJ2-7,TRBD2,CASSLSSGTPYEQYF
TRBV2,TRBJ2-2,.,CASNYEDYPTGELFF
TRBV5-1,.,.,CASSPGHQSSYEQYF
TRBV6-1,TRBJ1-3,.,CASSVLPGISGNTIYF
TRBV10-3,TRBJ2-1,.,CAISDTQRNEQFF
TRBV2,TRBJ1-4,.,CASSELQGLGEKLFF
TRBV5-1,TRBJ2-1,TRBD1,CASSLEGQGAYNEQFF
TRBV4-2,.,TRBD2,CASSYLSSGGTYEQYF
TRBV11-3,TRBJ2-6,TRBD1,CASSLYGQGASGANVLTF
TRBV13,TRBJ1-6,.,CASSLRLGGTSGTYNSPLHF
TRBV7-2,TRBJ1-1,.,CASTLLGVMNTEAFF
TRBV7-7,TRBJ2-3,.,CASSLGPSSTDTQYF
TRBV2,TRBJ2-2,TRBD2,CASTMGLPRAGELFF
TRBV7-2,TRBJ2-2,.,CASSPMGAVTGELFF
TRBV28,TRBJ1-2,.,CASTPDSYGYTF
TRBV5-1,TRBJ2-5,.,CASSSLPDSTQYF
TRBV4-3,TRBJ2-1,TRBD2,CASSQASSGRSSYNEQFF
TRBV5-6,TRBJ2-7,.,CASSFRSIGEQYF
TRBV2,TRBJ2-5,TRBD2,CASSSGLAGGQETQYF
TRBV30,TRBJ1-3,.,CAWIRLNSGNTIYF